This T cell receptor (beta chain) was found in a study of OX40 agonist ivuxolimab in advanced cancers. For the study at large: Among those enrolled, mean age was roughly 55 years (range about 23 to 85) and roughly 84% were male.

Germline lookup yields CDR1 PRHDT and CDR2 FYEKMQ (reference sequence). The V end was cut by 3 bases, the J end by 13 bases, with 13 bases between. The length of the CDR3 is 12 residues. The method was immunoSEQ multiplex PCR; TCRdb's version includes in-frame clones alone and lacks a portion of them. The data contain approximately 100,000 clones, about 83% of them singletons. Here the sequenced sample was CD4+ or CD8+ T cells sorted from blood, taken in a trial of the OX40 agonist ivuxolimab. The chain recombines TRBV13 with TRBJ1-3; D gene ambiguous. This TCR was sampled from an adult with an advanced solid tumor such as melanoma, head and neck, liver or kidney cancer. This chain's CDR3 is CASSLGRSKIYF. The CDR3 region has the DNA TGTGCCAGCAGCTTGGGGAGATCAAAAATATATTTT.